The clone carrying this T cell receptor beta chain was seen a handful of times. Individual cDNA molecules were tagged with unique molecular identifiers, the study reported. TCRdb reprocessed the 5' RACE reads with MiXCR, giving one entry per CDR3 protein. The sample contains nearly 110,000 distinct CDR3 sequences, over 8.5% of which appear only once. This entry belongs to a study of early T cells in non-severe SARS-CoV-2 infection. Study-level information: Sequencing of unsorted whole blood was done on bulk RNA, leaving chains unpaired.

CDR1 and CDR2 (germline): SGHRS, YFSETQ. Trimming removed 2 bases from V and 5 bases from J, with 14 bases in between. This CDR3 region has 14 residues. The TCR was taken from an adult who was a healthcare worker with PCR-confirmed SARS-CoV-2 infection or an uninfected control (not recorded which). The chain is built from TRBV5-1 and TRBJ2-7, with D unclear. The sequencing input was whole blood. The CDR3 DNA reads TGCGCCAGCAGCTTTAACCGGGTGGACCACGAGCAGTACTTC. Residues: CASSFNRVDHEQYF.